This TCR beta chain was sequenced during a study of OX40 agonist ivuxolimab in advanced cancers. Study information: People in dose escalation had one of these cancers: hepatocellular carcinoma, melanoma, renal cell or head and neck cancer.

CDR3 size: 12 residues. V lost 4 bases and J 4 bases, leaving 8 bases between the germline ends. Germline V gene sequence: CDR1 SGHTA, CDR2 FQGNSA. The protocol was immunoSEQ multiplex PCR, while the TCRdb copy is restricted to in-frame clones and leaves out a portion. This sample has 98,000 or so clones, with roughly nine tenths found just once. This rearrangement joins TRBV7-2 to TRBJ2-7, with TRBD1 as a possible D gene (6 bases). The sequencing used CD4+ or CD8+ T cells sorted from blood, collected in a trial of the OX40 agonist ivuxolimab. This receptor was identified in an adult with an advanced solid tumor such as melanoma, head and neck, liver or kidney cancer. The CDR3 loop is CASSSQGYEQYF. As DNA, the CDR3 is TGTGCCAGCAGCTCCCAGGGGTACGAGCAGTACTTC.